The present T cell receptor beta chain was sequenced within a study of PD-1 and CTLA-4 blockade in melanoma. Generated by immunoSEQ multiplex PCR, the TCRdb table keeps only in-frame clones and is missing some. The sample has about 31,000 clones, approximately 90% seen once. Germline V gene data show CDR1 as MGHRA and CDR2 as YSYEKL. Trimming shortened V by 2 bases and J by 0 bases, and 14 bases separated the two germline ends. This CDR3 contains 17 residues. This receptor was obtained from a human donor with melanoma. The J gene is TRBJ2-1, the V gene TRBV4-1, with D perhaps TRBD2 (7 bases). The material was CD8+ T cells from peripheral blood, obtained from a patient given anti-PD-1 treatment. CDR3 loop: CASSQSNAGASYNEQFF. The CDR3 nucleotides are TGCGCCAGCAGCCAAAGCAATGCGGGGGCCTCCTACAATGAGCAGTTCTTC.